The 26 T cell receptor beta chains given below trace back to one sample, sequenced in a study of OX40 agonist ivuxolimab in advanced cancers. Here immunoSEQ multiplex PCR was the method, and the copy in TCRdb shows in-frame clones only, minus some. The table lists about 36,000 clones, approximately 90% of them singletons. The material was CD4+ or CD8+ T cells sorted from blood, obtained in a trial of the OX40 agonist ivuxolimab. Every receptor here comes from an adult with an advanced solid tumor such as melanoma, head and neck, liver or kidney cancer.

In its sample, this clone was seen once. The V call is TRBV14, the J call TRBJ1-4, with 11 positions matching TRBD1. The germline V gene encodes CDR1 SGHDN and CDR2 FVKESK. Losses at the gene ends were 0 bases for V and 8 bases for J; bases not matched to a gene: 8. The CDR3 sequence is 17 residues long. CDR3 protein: CASSQEAPGTGGEKLFF. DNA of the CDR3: TGTGCCAGCAGCCAAGAAGCCCCCGGGACAGGGGGGGAAAAACTGTTTTTT.

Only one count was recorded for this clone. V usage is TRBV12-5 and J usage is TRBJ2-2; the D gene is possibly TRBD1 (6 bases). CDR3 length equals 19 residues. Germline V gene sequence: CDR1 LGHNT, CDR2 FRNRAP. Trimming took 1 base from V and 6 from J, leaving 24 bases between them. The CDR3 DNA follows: TGTGCTAGTGGTTTGGCCAACCCTGGGGGCTCTAGCTTTCCCGGGGAGCTGTTTTTT. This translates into CASGLANPGGSSFPGELFF.

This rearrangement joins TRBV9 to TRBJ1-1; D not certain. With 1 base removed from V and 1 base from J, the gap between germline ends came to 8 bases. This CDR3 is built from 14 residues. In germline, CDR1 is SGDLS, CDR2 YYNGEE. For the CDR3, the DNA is TGTGCCAGCAGCGTATCGGCAGGGAACACTGAAGCTTTCTTT. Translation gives CASSVSAGNTEAFF.

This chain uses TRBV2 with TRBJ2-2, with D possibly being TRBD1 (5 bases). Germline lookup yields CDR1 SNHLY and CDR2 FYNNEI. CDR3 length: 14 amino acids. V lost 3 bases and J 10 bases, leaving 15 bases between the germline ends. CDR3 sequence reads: CASSELEGVEELFF. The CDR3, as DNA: TGTGCCAGCAGTGAGTTAGAAGGGGTAGAGGAGCTGTTTTTT.

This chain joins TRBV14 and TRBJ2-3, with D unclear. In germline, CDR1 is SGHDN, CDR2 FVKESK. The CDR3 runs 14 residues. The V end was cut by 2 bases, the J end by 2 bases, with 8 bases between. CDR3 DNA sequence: TGTGCCAGCAGCCAAAGCGTATACACAGATACGCAGTATTTT. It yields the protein CASSQSVYTDTQYF. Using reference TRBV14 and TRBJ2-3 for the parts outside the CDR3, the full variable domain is EAGVTQFPSHSVIEKGQTVTLRCDPISGHDNLYWYRRVMGKEIKFLLHFVKESKQDESGMPNNRFLAERTGGTYSTLKVQPAELEDSGVYFCASSQSVYTDTQYFGPGTRLTVL.

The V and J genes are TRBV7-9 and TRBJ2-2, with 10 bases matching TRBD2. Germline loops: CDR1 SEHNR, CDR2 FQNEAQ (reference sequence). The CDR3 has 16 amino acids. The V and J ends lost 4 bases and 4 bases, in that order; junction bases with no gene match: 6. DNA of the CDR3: TGTGCCAGCAGCTCCCTAGCGGGAGTGATCACCGGGGAGCTGTTTTTT. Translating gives CASSSLAGVITGELFF.

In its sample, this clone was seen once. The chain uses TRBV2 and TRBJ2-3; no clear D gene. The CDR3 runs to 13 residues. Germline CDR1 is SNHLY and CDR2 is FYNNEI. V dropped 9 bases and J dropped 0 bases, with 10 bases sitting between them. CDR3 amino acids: CASRRPSTDTQYF. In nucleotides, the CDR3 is TGTGCCAGTAGAAGACCAAGCACAGATACGCAGTATTTT.

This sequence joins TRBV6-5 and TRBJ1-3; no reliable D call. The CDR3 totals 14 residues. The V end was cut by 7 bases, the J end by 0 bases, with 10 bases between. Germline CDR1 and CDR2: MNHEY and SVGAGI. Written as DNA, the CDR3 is TGTGCCAGCAAGGACCCAAGCTCTGGAAACACCATATATTTT. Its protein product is CASKDPSSGNTIYF.

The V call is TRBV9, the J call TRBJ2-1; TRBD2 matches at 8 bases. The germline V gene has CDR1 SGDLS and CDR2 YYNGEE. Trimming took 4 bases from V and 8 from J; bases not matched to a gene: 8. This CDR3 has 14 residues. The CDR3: CASSIGTRVYEQFF. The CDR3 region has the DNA TGTGCCAGCAGCATCGGGACTAGGGTATATGAGCAGTTCTTC.

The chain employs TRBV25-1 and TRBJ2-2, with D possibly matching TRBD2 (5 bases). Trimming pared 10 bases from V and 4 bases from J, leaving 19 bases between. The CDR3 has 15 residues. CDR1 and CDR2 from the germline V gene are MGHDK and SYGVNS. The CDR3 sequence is CATMGEARVTGELFF. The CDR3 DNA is TGTGCCACCATGGGAGAGGCGCGTGTCACCGGGGAGCTGTTTTTT.

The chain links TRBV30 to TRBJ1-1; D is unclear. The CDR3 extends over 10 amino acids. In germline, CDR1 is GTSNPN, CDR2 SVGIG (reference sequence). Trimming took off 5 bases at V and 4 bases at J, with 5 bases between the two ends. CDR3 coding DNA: TGTGCCTGGGGACCCACTGAAGCTTTCTTT. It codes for CAWGPTEAFF.

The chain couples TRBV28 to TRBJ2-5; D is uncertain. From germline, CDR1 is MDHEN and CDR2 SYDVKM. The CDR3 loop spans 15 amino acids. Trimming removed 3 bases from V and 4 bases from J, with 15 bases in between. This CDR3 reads CASSFLVVGLETQYF. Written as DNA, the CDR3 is TGTGCCAGCAGTTTTTTGGTTGTGGGTTTAGAGACCCAGTACTTC.

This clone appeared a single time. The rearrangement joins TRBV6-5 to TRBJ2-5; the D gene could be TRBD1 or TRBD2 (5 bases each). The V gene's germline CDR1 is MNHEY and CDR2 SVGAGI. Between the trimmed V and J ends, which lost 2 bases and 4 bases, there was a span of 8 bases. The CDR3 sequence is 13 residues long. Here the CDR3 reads CASSYRDGETQYF. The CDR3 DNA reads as TGTGCCAGCAGTTACCGGGACGGAGAGACCCAGTACTTC.

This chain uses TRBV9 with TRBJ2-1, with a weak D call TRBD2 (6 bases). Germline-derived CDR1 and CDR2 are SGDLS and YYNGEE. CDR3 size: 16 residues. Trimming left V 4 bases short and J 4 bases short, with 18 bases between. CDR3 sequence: CASSLQSGPRYNEQFF. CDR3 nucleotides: TGTGCCAGCAGCCTCCAGAGCGGGCCTCGATACAATGAGCAGTTCTTC.

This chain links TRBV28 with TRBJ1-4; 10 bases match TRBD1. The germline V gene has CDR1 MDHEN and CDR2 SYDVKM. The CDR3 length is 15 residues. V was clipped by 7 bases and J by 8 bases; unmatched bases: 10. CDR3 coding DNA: TGTGCCAGCACTGGACCGGGACAGGGGTTGGAAAAACTGTTTTTT. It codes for CASTGPGQGLEKLFF.

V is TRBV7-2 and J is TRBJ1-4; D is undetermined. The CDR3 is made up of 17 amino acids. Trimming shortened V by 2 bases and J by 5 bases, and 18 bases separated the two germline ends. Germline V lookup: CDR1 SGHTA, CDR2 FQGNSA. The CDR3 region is CASSLPRADPENEKLFF. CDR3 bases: TGTGCCAGCAGCTTACCCAGAGCGGATCCAGAAAATGAAAAACTGTTTTTT. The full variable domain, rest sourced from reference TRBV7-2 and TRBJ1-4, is GAGVSQSPSNKVTEKGKDVELRCDPISGHTALYWYRQSLGQGLEFLIYFQGNSAPDKSGLPSDRFSAERTGGSVSTLTIQRTQQEDSAVYLCASSLPRADPENEKLFFGSGTQLSVL.

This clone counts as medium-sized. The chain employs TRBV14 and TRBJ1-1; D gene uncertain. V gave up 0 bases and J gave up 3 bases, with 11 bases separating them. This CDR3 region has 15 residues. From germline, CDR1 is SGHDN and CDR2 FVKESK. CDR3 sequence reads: CASSQEEGMDTEAFF. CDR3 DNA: TGTGCCAGCAGCCAAGAAGAGGGAATGGACACTGAAGCTTTCTTT.

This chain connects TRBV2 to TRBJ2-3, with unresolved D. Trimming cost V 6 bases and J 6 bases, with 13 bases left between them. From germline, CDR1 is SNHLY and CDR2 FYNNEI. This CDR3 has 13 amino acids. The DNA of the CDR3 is TGTGCCAGCAGGGAGTCAGAGTGGGATACGCAGTATTTT. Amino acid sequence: CASRESEWDTQYF. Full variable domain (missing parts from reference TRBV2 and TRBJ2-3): EPEVTQTPSHQVTQMGQEVILRCVPISNHLYFYWYRQILGQKVEFLVSFYNNEISEKSEIFDDQFSVERPDGSNFTLKIRSTKLEDSAMYFCASRESEWDTQYFGPGTRLTVL.

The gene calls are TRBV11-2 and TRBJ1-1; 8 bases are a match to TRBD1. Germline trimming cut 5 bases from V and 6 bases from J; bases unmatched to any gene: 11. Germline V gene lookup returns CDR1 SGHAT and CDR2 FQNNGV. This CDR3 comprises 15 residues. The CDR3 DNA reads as TGTGCCAGCAGCCCGTGGACAGGGTTTCGACCTGAAGCTTTCTTT. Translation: CASSPWTGFRPEAFF.

In DNA form, the CDR3 reads TGTGCCAGCAGCTTGGGGGGTGGCGAGCAGTACTTC. The encoded protein is CASSLGGGEQYF. This chain joins TRBV7-9 and TRBJ2-7, with D maybe TRBD2 (6 bases). The V gene lost 3 bases and the J gene lost 6 bases, with 9 bases spanning the gap. Looked up from germline, CDR1 is SEHNR and CDR2 is FQNEAQ (reference sequence). The CDR3 sequence is 12 residues long.

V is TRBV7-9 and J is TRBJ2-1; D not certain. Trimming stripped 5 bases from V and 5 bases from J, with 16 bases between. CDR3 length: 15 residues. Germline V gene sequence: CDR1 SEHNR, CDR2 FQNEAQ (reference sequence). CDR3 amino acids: CASSPEHPSNNEQFF. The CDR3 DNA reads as TGTGCCAGCAGCCCCGAACATCCCTCGAACAATGAGCAGTTCTTC. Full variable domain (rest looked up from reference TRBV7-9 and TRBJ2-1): DTGVSQNPRHKITKRGQNVTFRCDPISEHNRLYWYRQTLGQGPEFLTYFQNEAQLEKSRLLSDRFSAERPKGSFSTLEIQRTEQGDSAMYLCASSPEHPSNNEQFFGPGTRLTVL.

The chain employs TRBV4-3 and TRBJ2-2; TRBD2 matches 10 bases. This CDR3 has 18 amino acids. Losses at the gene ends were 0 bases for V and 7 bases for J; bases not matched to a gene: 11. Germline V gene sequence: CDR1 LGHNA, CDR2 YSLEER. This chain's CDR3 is CASSQDKAGGTNGGELFF. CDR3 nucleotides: TGCGCCAGCAGCCAAGATAAAGCGGGAGGGACCAACGGCGGGGAGCTGTTTTTT.

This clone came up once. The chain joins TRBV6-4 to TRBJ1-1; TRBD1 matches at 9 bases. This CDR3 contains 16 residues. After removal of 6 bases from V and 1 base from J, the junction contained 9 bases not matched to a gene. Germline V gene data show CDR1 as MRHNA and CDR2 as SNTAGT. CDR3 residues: CASRPRTGDENTEAFF. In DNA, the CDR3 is TGTGCCAGCAGACCCCGGACAGGGGATGAGAACACTGAAGCTTTCTTT.

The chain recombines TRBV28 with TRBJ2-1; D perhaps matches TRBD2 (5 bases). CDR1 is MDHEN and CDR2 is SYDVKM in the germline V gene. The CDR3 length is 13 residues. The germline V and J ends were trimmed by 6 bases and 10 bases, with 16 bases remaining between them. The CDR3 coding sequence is TGTGCCAGCAGGGTAGCGTCAGATATAGAGCAGTTCTTC. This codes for CASRVASDIEQFF.

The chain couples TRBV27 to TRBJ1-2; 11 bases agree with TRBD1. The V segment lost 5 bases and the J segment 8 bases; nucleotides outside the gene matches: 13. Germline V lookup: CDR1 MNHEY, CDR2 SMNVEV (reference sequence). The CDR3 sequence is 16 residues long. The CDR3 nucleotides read TGTGCCAGCAGTCTCCACTGGACAGGGGGCTCTAGGGGCTACACCTTC. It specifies CASSLHWTGGSRGYTF.

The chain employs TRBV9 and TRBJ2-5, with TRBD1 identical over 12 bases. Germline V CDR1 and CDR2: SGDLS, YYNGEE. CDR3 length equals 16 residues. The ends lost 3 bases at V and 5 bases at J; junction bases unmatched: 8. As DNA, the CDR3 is TGTGCCAGCAGCGCCCCCGGGACAGGGGGCTGGGAGACCCAGTACTTC. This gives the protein CASSAPGTGGWETQYF.